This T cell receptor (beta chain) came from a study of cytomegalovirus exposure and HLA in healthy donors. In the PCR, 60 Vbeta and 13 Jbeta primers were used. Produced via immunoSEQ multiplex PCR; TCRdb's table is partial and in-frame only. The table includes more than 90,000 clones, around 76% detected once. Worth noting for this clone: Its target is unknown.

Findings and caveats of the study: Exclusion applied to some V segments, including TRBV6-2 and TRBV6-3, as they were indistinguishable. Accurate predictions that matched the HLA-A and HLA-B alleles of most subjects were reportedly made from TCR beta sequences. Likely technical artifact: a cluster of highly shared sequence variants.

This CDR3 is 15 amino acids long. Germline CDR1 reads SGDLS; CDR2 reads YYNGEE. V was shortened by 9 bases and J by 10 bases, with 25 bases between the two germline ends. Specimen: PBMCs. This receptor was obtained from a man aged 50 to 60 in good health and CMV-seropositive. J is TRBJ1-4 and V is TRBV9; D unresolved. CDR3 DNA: TGTGCCAAGCAGCGTAGAGCGGACCGGATGGGAAAACTGTTTTTT. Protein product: CAKQRRADRMGKLFF.